The 5 T cell receptor beta chains given below trace back to one sample, sequenced in a study of shared clonotypes between healthy human individuals. Produced via immunoSEQ multiplex PCR; TCRdb's table is partial and in-frame only. Found here are approximately 2.5 million clones, just over 90% of them singletons; the top ten hold 0.14%. The sample was naive CD4+ T cells sorted from blood. The subset denotes: CD45RA+ positively selected. The receptor set was obtained from a man aged 18 to 29 in good health.

A note on this clone: The sample carries other DNA sequences with the same CDR3. V gene TRBV5-1 combines with J gene TRBJ2-5, with 9 bases that match TRBD2. There are 14 residues in the CDR3. The J segment lost 3 bases and the V segment lost 2 bases, leaving 2 bases of the junction unmatched. Germline V gene data show CDR1 as SGHRS and CDR2 as YFSETQ. The CDR3 DNA reads as TGCGCCAGCAGCTTAGGCGGGGGGGAAGAGACCCAGTACTTC. The encoded protein is CASSLGGGEETQYF.

V usage is TRBV4-3 and J usage is TRBJ2-1; 8 nucleotides agree with TRBD1. Germline CDR1 LGHNA, CDR2 YSLEER. V was clipped by 4 bases and J by 8 bases; unmatched bases: 7. CDR3 length: 14 residues. The CDR3 DNA follows: TGCGCCAGCAGCCCAGGGGGCGCCGCCGATGAGCAGTTCTTC. Protein: CASSPGGAADEQFF.

The chain recombines TRBV30 with TRBJ1-4, with 9 bases that match TRBD1. This CDR3 has 13 residues. Germline V gene data show CDR1 as GTSNPN and CDR2 as SVGIG (reference sequence). Trimming at V came to 4 bases and at J to 8 bases, leaving 5 bases not matched to a gene. CDR3 protein: CAWTGQGIEKLFF. The CDR3 DNA is TGTGCCTGGACGGGACAGGGTATCGAAAAACTGTTTTTT.

The V gene is TRBV27, the J gene TRBJ2-5, with D maybe TRBD2 (5 bases). The CDR3 contains 14 residues. Germline values: CDR1 MNHEY, CDR2 SMNVEV (reference sequence). V was shortened by 1 base and J by 8 bases, with 14 bases between the two germline ends. The CDR3 DNA reads TGTGCCAGCAGTTTATTGGGGTCCGGGGAAACCCAGTACTTC. Its protein product is CASSLLGSGETQYF.

The V call is TRBV5-1, the J call TRBJ1-1; TRBD1 might be the D (5 bases). Trimming left V 0 bases short and J 3 bases short, with 12 bases between. Germline V lookup: CDR1 SGHRS, CDR2 YFSETQ. The CDR3 contains 15 residues. CDR3 sequence reads: CASSLDGGRHTEAFF. The CDR3, as DNA: TGCGCCAGCAGCTTGGACGGGGGACGCCACACTGAAGCTTTCTTT. The full variable domain, completed using reference TRBV5-1 and TRBJ1-1, is KAGVTQTPRYLIKTRGQQVTLSCSPISGHRSVSWYQQTPGQGLQFLFEYFSETQRNKGNFPGRFSGRQFSNSRSEMNVSTLELGDSALYLCASSLDGGRHTEAFFGQGTRLTVV.